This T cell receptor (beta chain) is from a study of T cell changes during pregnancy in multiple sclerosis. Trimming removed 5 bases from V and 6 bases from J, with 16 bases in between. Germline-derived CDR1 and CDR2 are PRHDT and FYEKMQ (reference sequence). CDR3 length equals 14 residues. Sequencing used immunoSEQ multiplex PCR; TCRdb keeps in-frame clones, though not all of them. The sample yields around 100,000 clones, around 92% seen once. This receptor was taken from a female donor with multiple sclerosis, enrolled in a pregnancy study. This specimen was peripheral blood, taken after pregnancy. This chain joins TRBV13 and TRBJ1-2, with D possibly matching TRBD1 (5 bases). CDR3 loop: CASSPSTELHGYTF. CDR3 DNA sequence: TGTGCCAGCAGCCCTTCGACAGAGCTCCATGGCTACACCTTC. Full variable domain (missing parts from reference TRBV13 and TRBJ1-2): AAGVIQSPRHLIKEKRETATLKCYPIPRHDTVYWYQQGPGQDPQFLISFYEKMQSDKGSIPDRFSAQQFSDYHSELNMSSLELGDSALYFCASSPSTELHGYTFGSGTRLTVV.